These 31 T cell receptor beta chains were sequenced from one sample in a study of cytotoxic CD8 clonotypes in ibrutinib-treated CLL. Here immunoSEQ multiplex PCR was the method, and the copy in TCRdb shows in-frame clones only, minus some. The data show fewer than 85,000 clones, roughly 77% seen once. This specimen consisted of PBMCs, obtained after 12 months of ibrutinib treatment. All receptors derive from a human donor with chronic lymphocytic leukemia.

The V call is TRBV5-4, the J call TRBJ2-3, with 12 bases fitting TRBD2. The CDR3 consists of 16 residues. Germline lookup yields CDR1 SGHNT and CDR2 YYREEE (reference sequence). Unmatched junction bases numbered 7, after V lost 4 bases and J lost 4 bases. CDR3 DNA: TGTGCCAGCAGCCTGGGGTCTAGCGGGGGGGCAGATACGCAGTATTTT. Protein: CASSLGSSGGADTQYF.

The V gene is TRBV6-1, the J gene TRBJ2-2, with D tentatively TRBD2 (7 bases). The V and J ends lost 6 bases and 6 bases respectively, with 17 bases between them. This CDR3 has 15 amino acids. The germline V gene has CDR1 MNHNS and CDR2 SASEGT. The CDR3 loop is CASSPGRGEAGELFF. CDR3 coding DNA: TGTGCCAGCAGCCCAGGGAGGGGGGAAGCCGGGGAGCTGTTTTTT.

The chain recombines TRBV7-9 with TRBJ1-2; D not certain. The CDR3 runs 14 residues. From germline, CDR1 is SEHNR and CDR2 FQNEAQ (reference sequence). The germline V and J ends were trimmed by 2 bases and 7 bases, with 14 bases remaining between them. The CDR3 is CASSLPILEGGYTF. CDR3 nucleotide sequence: TGTGCCAGCAGCTTACCCATATTGGAGGGTGGCTACACCTTC.

The rearrangement links TRBV7-2 to TRBJ2-1, with 9 positions matching TRBD1. Germline V gene data show CDR1 as SGHTA and CDR2 as FQGNSA. The length of the CDR3 is 15 residues. The ends lost 5 bases at V and 9 bases at J; junction bases unmatched: 11. The CDR3 is CASSPSRQGGGEQFF. The CDR3 region has the DNA TGTGCCAGCAGCCCGTCGAGACAGGGGGGCGGTGAGCAGTTCTTC. Looking up the rest from reference TRBV7-2 and TRBJ2-1 gives the full variable domain: GAGVSQSPSNKVTEKGKDVELRCDPISGHTALYWYRQSLGQGLEFLIYFQGNSAPDKSGLPSDRFSAERTGGSVSTLTIQRTQQEDSAVYLCASSPSRQGGGEQFFGPGTRLTVL.

The chain has TRBV5-5 and TRBJ2-7, with D possibly matching TRBD2 (6 bases). The germline V gene encodes CDR1 SGHKS and CDR2 YYEKEE (reference sequence). V lost 3 bases to trimming and J lost 6 bases, with 10 bases between them. The CDR3 has 12 amino acids. Here the CDR3 DNA reads TGTGCCAGCAGCTGGGACTCCACCGAGCAGTACTTC. Residues: CASSWDSTEQYF.

The rearrangement links TRBV11-2 to TRBJ1-1, with TRBD1 as a possible D gene (6 bases). With 2 bases removed from V and 4 bases from J, the gap between germline ends came to 11 bases. The length of the CDR3 is 14 residues. Germline V gene lookup returns CDR1 SGHAT and CDR2 FQNNGV. CDR3 region: CASSLTGSATEAFF. For the CDR3, the DNA is TGTGCCAGCAGCTTAACAGGGTCGGCCACTGAAGCTTTCTTT. Based on the CDR3 plus reference TRBV11-2 and TRBJ1-1, the full variable domain is EAGVAQSPRYKIIEKRQSVAFWCNPISGHATLYWYQQILGQGPKLLIQFQNNGVVDDSQLPKDRFSAERLKGVDSTLKIQPAKLEDSAVYLCASSLTGSATEAFFGQGTRLTVV.

This chain connects TRBV10-3 to TRBJ2-1, with D perhaps matching TRBD1 or TRBD2 (7 bases each). CDR1 is ENHRY and CDR2 is SYGVKD in the germline V gene. Trimming left V 3 bases short and J 8 bases short, with 20 bases between. CDR3 length: 16 amino acids. The CDR3 loop is CAISDGHQGGVDEQFF. CDR3 DNA sequence: TGTGCCATCAGTGATGGGCACCAGGGGGGGGTCGATGAGCAGTTCTTC.

The gene calls are TRBV4-2 and TRBJ1-5; D is uncertain. The CDR3 totals 13 residues. With 0 bases removed from V and 5 bases from J, the gap between germline ends came to 5 bases. Per the germline V gene, CDR1 is LGHNA and CDR2 is YNFKEQ. The CDR3, as DNA: TGTGCCAGCAGCCAAGAGGGGTATCAGCCCCAGCATTTT. This translates into CASSQEGYQPQHF.

The chain joins TRBV6-1 to TRBJ1-2; 8 nucleotides align to TRBD1. The CDR3 runs 14 residues. Germline V gene lookup returns CDR1 MNHNS and CDR2 SASEGT. V shed 1 base and J 8 bases; nucleotides not matched to a gene: 6. The CDR3 region is CASSEDRGWGGYTF. DNA of the CDR3: TGTGCCAGCAGTGAAGACAGGGGGTGGGGCGGCTACACCTTC.

The chain employs TRBV19 and TRBJ2-7; 7 bases map to TRBD2. The V segment lost 7 bases and the J segment 3 bases; nucleotides outside the gene matches: 9. The CDR3 consists of 14 residues. The germline V gene has CDR1 LNHDA and CDR2 SQIVND (reference sequence). The CDR3 protein is CASNPGTTFYEQYF. The CDR3 nucleotides are TGTGCCAGTAACCCCGGGACTACCTTCTACGAGCAGTACTTC. The variable domain in full, with the rest retrieved from reference TRBV19 and TRBJ2-7, is DGGITQSPKYLFRKEGQNVTLSCEQNLNHDAMYWYRQDPGQGLRLIYYSQIVNDFQKGDIAEGYSVSREKKESFPLTVTSAQKNPTAFYLCASNPGTTFYEQYFGPGTRLTVT.

The CDR3 sequence: CASIPVGGAPGGYTF. The CDR3 nucleotides are TGTGCCAGCATCCCCGTGGGGGGAGCCCCGGGTGGCTACACCTTC. The chain is built from TRBV6-5 and TRBJ1-2; D is perhaps TRBD1 (5 bases). Germline V gene sequence: CDR1 MNHEY, CDR2 SVGAGI. CDR3 size: 15 residues. The V gene lost 7 bases and the J gene lost 7 bases, with 22 bases spanning the gap.

CDR3 nucleotides: TGTGCCAGCAGTCTGGGCGGGGGCAATCAGCCCCAGCATTTT. It specifies CASSLGGGNQPQHF. V is TRBV7-2 and J is TRBJ1-5, with D unresolved. From germline, CDR1 is SGHTA and CDR2 FQGNSA. This CDR3 is 14 amino acids long. Between the trimmed V and J ends, which lost 6 bases and 2 bases, there was a span of 11 bases.

This sequence joins TRBV28 and TRBJ2-3, with 11 bases identical to TRBD2. The CDR3 runs 15 residues. V trimming: 5 bases; J trimming: 6 bases; junction bases outside the gene matches: 7. Germline CDR1 is MDHEN and CDR2 is SYDVKM. The CDR3 loop is CASSILAGAGDTQYF. DNA for the CDR3: TGTGCCAGCAGTATACTAGCGGGAGCGGGGGATACGCAGTATTTT.

This clone has only a few counts. This sequence joins TRBV9 and TRBJ1-6; no firm D call. This CDR3 contains 14 residues. Germline V gives CDR1 SGDLS, CDR2 YYNGEE. V was clipped by 1 base and J by 5 bases, with 7 bases between them. CDR3 in amino acids: CASSVSWDNSPLHF. The CDR3 region has the DNA TGTGCCAGCAGCGTATCCTGGGATAATTCACCCCTCCACTTT.

The J gene is TRBJ2-3, the V gene TRBV30; 8 positions agree with TRBD1. The V gene end was trimmed by 3 bases and the J gene end by 2 bases; junction bases not matched to a gene: 7. This CDR3 spans 15 amino acids. Germline-derived CDR1 and CDR2 are GTSNPN and SVGIG (reference sequence). Here the CDR3 DNA reads TGTGCCTGGAGGGACACCAGGGGGCTCACAGATACGCAGTATTTT. Its translation is CAWRDTRGLTDTQYF. Using reference TRBV30 and TRBJ2-3 for the parts outside the CDR3, the full variable domain is SQTIHQWPATLVQPVGSPLSLECTVEGTSNPNLYWYRQAAGRGLQLLFYSVGIGQISSEVPQNLSASRPQDRQFILSSKKLLLSDSGFYLCAWRDTRGLTDTQYFGPGTRLTVL.

The chain has TRBV10-3 and TRBJ1-1, with 7 positions matching TRBD1. CDR1 and CDR2 from the germline V gene are ENHRY and SYGVKD. J was trimmed by 3 bases and V by 6 bases; bases with no gene match: 4. The CDR3 extends over 13 amino acids. The CDR3 loop reads CAIRGQPDTEAFF. The CDR3 DNA is TGTGCCATCAGGGGACAGCCCGACACTGAAGCTTTCTTT.

This sequence joins TRBV28 and TRBJ2-1; 11 bases line up with TRBD1. V trimming: 2 bases; J trimming: 7 bases; junction bases outside the gene matches: 4. The germline V gene encodes CDR1 MDHEN and CDR2 SYDVKM. The CDR3 is made up of 15 amino acids. DNA of the CDR3: TGTGCCAGCAGTTTACGAGGGACAGGGGGAAATGAGCAGTTCTTC. Protein sequence: CASSLRGTGGNEQFF.

This clone has only one observation. The chain employs TRBV2 and TRBJ1-5, with TRBD1 as a possible D gene (6 bases). The CDR3 is made up of 14 amino acids. Germline values: CDR1 SNHLY, CDR2 FYNNEI. V lost 7 bases to trimming and J lost 7 bases, with 17 bases between them. The CDR3 nucleotides are TGTGCCAGCATGGGGCAGGGGCCCGGGCAGCCCCAGCATTTT. Translation: CASMGQGPGQPQHF.

This chain links TRBV10-3 with TRBJ2-7; TRBD2 might be the D (6 bases). The V and J ends lost 10 bases and 0 bases respectively, with 13 bases between them. The length of the CDR3 is 13 residues. The germline gives CDR1 ENHRY, CDR2 SYGVKD. CDR3 sequence reads: CANRGGPSYEQYF. The CDR3, as DNA: TGTGCCAACCGGGGAGGTCCCTCCTACGAGCAGTACTTC.

The CDR3 reads CASSFRGDQPQHF. The CDR3 nucleotides read TGCGCCAGCAGCTTTCGGGGGGATCAGCCCCAGCATTTT. The chain uses TRBV4-3 and TRBJ1-5, with TRBD1 as a possible D gene (5 bases). The germline V gene encodes CDR1 LGHNA and CDR2 YSLEER. Trimming cost V 5 bases and J 5 bases, with 10 bases left between them. The CDR3 length is 13 residues.

The chain employs TRBV7-9 and TRBJ2-6; D remains ambiguous. Germline V gene sequence: CDR1 SEHNR, CDR2 FQNEAQ (reference sequence). The CDR3 is 15 amino acids. Trimming removed 3 bases at V and 0 bases at J, with 6 bases between. The CDR3 nucleotides read TGTGCCAGCAGCTTGGTTGCCTCTGGGGCCAACGTCCTGACTTTC. Translation gives CASSLVASGANVLTF.

The J gene is TRBJ2-3, the V gene TRBV10-3; 9 nucleotides line up with TRBD2. V shed 11 bases, J shed 3 bases, and the junction held 6 bases outside the gene matches. The germline V gene encodes CDR1 ENHRY and CDR2 SYGVKD. CDR3 length equals 13 residues. The CDR3 region has the DNA TGTGCCGTCGCGGGAGGGCCAACAGATACGCAGTATTTT. Translation: CAVAGGPTDTQYF.

The genes are TRBV7-2 and TRBJ2-1, with no clear D. V gave up 4 bases and J gave up 6 bases, with 10 bases separating them. Germline-derived CDR1 and CDR2 are SGHTA and FQGNSA. The CDR3 has 13 amino acids. CDR3 DNA sequence: TGTGCCAGCAGCTCCGGACCTGCCAATGAGCAGTTCTTC. Residues: CASSSGPANEQFF.

The genes are TRBV6-5 and TRBJ1-3, with D hard to call. This CDR3 is 13 amino acids long. CDR1 is MNHEY and CDR2 is SVGAGI in the germline V gene. With 5 bases removed from V and 4 bases from J, the gap between germline ends came to 9 bases. The chain's CDR3 is CASSDGGGNTIYF. The CDR3 coding sequence is TGTGCCAGCAGTGACGGTGGAGGAAACACCATATATTTT.

This chain links TRBV7-2 with TRBJ1-2; 7 bases line up with TRBD1. CDR1 is SGHTA, CDR2 FQGNSA, per germline. Unmatched junction bases numbered 4, after V lost 4 bases and J lost 8 bases. The length of the CDR3 is 12 residues. DNA for the CDR3: TGTGCCAGCAGCTCCACAGGGGTGGGCTACACCTTC. Its protein product is CASSSTGVGYTF. The entire variable domain, with the rest obtained from reference TRBV7-2 and TRBJ1-2, is as follows: GAGVSQSPSNKVTEKGKDVELRCDPISGHTALYWYRQSLGQGLEFLIYFQGNSAPDKSGLPSDRFSAERTGGSVSTLTIQRTQQEDSAVYLCASSSTGVGYTFGSGTRLTVV.

This clone was found a few times. This sequence joins TRBV18 and TRBJ1-5; the D gene is possibly TRBD1 (5 bases). Trimming shortened V by 8 bases and J by 11 bases, and 16 bases separated the two germline ends. Germline V CDR1 and CDR2: KGHSH, LQKENI. The CDR3 is made up of 12 amino acids. CDR3 residues: CASGRDPGAQHF. The CDR3 DNA reads as TGTGCCAGCGGCCGGGACCCTGGGGCCCAGCATTTT.

The V gene is TRBV28, the J gene TRBJ1-2; 7 positions match TRBD1. J gave up 7 bases and V 2 bases, and 1 base lay outside the gene matches. Germline loops: CDR1 MDHEN, CDR2 SYDVKM. The CDR3 sequence is 12 residues long. CDR3 sequence: CASSLRGPGYTF. CDR3 bases: TGTGCCAGCAGTTTAAGGGGGCCTGGCTACACCTTC.

Relative to its sample, this clone is medium-sized. The chain is built from TRBV9 and TRBJ1-6, with unresolved D. CDR1 is SGDLS, CDR2 YYNGEE, per germline. CDR3 length: 15 amino acids. V dropped 0 bases and J dropped 5 bases, with 9 bases sitting between them. The CDR3 DNA reads as TGTGCCAGCAGCGTAGGATCCGGGGATAATTCACCCCTCCACTTT. This gives the protein CASSVGSGDNSPLHF.

The rearrangement joins TRBV28 to TRBJ1-2, with 9 nucleotides matching TRBD1. This CDR3 has 14 amino acids. Germline values: CDR1 MDHEN, CDR2 SYDVKM. After removal of 7 bases from V and 6 bases from J, the junction contained 9 bases not matched to a gene. DNA for the CDR3: TGTGCCAGCACCCCCCCCGACAGGGGGGATGGCTACACCTTC. Encoded protein: CASTPPDRGDGYTF.

There are a few counts of this clone. This chain uses TRBV5-5 with TRBJ2-7; D is unresolved. Per the germline V gene, CDR1 is SGHKS and CDR2 is YYEKEE (reference sequence). Deletions cut 0 bases from V and 6 bases from J, with 4 bases between. This CDR3 region has 11 residues. This chain's CDR3 is CASSLAAEQYF. The CDR3, as DNA: TGTGCCAGCAGCTTGGCCGCCGAGCAGTACTTC.

The chain recombines TRBV7-8 with TRBJ2-3; 13 bases match TRBD2. The V gene's germline CDR1 is SGHVS and CDR2 FQNEAQ. This CDR3 region has 16 residues. With 5 bases clipped from V and 6 bases from J, the junction kept 8 bases outside the gene matches. DNA for the CDR3: TGTGCCAGCAGCCTCCGGACTAGCGGGAGTGGGGATACGCAGTATTTT. It encodes CASSLRTSGSGDTQYF.